The clone carrying this T cell receptor (beta chain) appeared a single time. Its antigen is not known. Investigators profiled TCR beta VDJ and CDR3 from genomic DNA template. In TCRdb, the reads were re-called with MiXCR into one record per CDR3 protein. The data hold approximately 58,000 distinct CDR3 sequences, with about 56% observed a single time. Individuals selected for sequencing had exhibited CD8+CD57+ cell expansion on flow cytometry. The enrolled patients all had severe acquired aplastic anemia. The data stem from a study of CD8+CD57+ T cells in acquired aplastic anemia. Findings and caveats of the study: CD8+ Simpson's diversity in patients was not significantly different from that in controls.

The CDR3 consists of 15 residues. The V gene's germline CDR1 is LNHDA and CDR2 SQIVND (reference sequence). Trimming removed 3 bases from V and 5 bases from J, with 13 bases in between. The sequenced material came from sorted CD4+, CD8+, or CD8+CD57+ T cells (not recorded which) from PBMCs. The V call is TRBV19, the J call TRBJ2-2, with D tentatively TRBD1 (5 bases). This TCR was recovered from a human donor with aplastic anemia. CDR3 nucleotide sequence: TGTGCCAGTAGTATTGGAAGGGGAAGGACCGGGGAGCTGTTTTTT. Its translation is CASSIGRGRTGELFF.